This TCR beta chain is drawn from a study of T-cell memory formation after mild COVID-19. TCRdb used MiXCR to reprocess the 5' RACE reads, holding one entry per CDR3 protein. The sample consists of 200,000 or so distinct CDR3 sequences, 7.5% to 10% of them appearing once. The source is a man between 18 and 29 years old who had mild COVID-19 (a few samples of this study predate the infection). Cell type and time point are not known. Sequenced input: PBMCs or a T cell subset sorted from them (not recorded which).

The CDR3 loop reads CASSWTQRVGDEQFF. For the CDR3, the DNA is TGTGCCAGCAGCTGGACCCAGCGGGTCGGGGATGAGCAGTTCTTC. The chain couples TRBV7-2 to TRBJ2-1, with D possibly matching TRBD2 (6 bases). Germline V CDR1 and CDR2: SGHTA, FQGNSA. V was trimmed by 4 bases and J by 8 bases, leaving 18 bases between them. CDR3 size: 15 residues.